A selection of T cell receptor beta chains follows, all from one sample in a study of monozygotic twins with inflammatory bowel disease. TCRdb reanalyzed the 5' RACE reads and collapses them to one entry per CDR3 protein, without DNA. The sample totals roughly 330,000 distinct CDR3 sequences; its top ten clones hold around 2%. Sequencing used blood. Receptor source: a human donor with ulcerative colitis or Crohn's disease, or a healthy co-twin of an affected twin (not recorded which). CDR3s include the opening cysteine and the closing phenylalanine or tryptophan.

cdr3_aa | j_call | v_call
CASSLTRYNEQFF | TRBJ2-1 | TRBV7-3
CSVQRVTVGEQFF | TRBJ2-1 | TRBV29-1
CASRGEGRDTQYF | TRBJ2-3 | TRBV28
CASSLRDRNTEAFF | TRBJ1-1 | TRBV7-2
CASSVDPTAYNSPLHF | TRBJ1-6 | TRBV9
CASRSTWGEWTGELFF | TRBJ2-2 | TRBV6-1
CASRGSGNTIYF | TRBJ1-3 | TRBV12-3/TRBV12-4
CASSPTPTGEQFF | TRBJ2-1 | TRBV27
CASSLLGTSGGAGDTQYF | TRBJ2-3 | TRBV11-2
CASSPRGLGGRASETQYF | TRBJ2-5 | TRBV11-2
CASSVTNSGNEQYF | TRBJ2-7 | TRBV9
CASSLDRRHNEQFF | TRBJ2-1 | TRBV5-1
CASSLAAGTGYEQYF | TRBJ2-7 | TRBV7-2
CASSSVPGEGEQFF | TRBJ2-1 | TRBV5-1
CASRPMLGRSLVNEQFF | TRBJ2-1 | TRBV7-9
CASSSLSSGRADEQFF | TRBJ2-1 | TRBV5-1
CASHRDNTDTQYF | TRBJ2-3 | TRBV28
CASSSLGQGHEQYF | TRBJ2-7 | TRBV7-2
CASSQDPDPFDGYTF | TRBJ1-2 | TRBV4-3
CASSQWTPTGELFF | TRBJ2-2 | TRBV23-1
CASSYSGSAGRNSPLHF | TRBJ1-6 | TRBV6-5
CASSTAPEGGYTF | TRBJ1-2 | TRBV19
CASSLDSAFYEQYF | TRBJ2-7 | TRBV5-1